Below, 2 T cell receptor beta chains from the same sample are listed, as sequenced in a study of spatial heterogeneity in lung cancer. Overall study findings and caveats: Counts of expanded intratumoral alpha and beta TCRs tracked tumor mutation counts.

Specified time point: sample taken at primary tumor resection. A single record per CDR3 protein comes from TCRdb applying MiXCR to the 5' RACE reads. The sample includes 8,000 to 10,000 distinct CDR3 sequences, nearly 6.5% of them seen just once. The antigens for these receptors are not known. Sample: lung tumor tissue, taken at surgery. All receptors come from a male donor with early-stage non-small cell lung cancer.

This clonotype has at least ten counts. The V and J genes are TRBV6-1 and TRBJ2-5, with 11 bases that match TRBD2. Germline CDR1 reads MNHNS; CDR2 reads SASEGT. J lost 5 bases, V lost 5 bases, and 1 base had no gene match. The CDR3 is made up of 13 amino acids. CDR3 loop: CASSPSGGETQYF. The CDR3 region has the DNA TGTGCCAGCAGTCCTAGCGGGGGGGAGACCCAGTACTTC.

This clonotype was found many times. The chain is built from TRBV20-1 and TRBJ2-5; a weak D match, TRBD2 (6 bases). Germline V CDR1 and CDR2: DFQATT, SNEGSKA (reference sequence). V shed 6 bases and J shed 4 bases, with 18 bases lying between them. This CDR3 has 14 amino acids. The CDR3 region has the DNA TGCAGTGCGATGTACTCTAGCGCGCGAGAGACCCAGTACTTC. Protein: CSAMYSSARETQYF.